This is a list of T cell receptor beta chains from one sample in a study of blood T cell repertoires in COVID-19. Assay used: immunoSEQ multiplex PCR; TCRdb lists only in-frame clones, some missing. The sample has more than 150,000 clones, roughly 80% seen once; the top ten hold roughly 7.1%. Specimen: peripheral blood. The receptors were gathered from a human donor in a cohort sampled during active COVID-19. Both conserved end residues are part of each CDR3.

j_call v_call cdr3_aa
TRBJ2-7 TRBV6-6 CASSYSAVRVGEQYF
TRBJ2-1 TRBV5-8 CASSFGPRGLNEQFF
TRBJ1-1 TRBV6-5 CASSYSSTALEGAFF
TRBJ2-3 TRBV7-9 CASSQTGDPTQYF
TRBJ1-1 TRBV19 CASSTGHRGTEAFF
TRBJ1-2 TRBV12-3/TRBV12-4 CASSSLGPYTF
TRBJ2-7 TRBV29-1 CSVGRQGATYEQYF
TRBJ2-3 TRBV7-8 CASSHPGTGADTQYF
TRBJ2-5 TRBV5-6 CASSLGQGQETQYF
TRBJ2-5 TRBV12-3/TRBV12-4 CASSRGGQETQYF
TRBJ1-6 TRBV5-1 CASTPTGPYNSPLHF
TRBJ2-3 TRBV19 CARLGTEGTDTQYF
TRBJ1-2 TRBV29-1 CSVADSLRDGYTF
TRBJ2-3 TRBV5-1 CASSITSTDTQYF
TRBJ2-1 TRBV24-1 CATSDSVFNEQFF
TRBJ2-5 TRBV11-2 CASSLGGDPQETQYF
TRBJ1-4 TRBV6-1 CASSERTGGGGEKLFF
TRBJ2-2 TRBV5-4 CASRIAGGYAGELFF
TRBJ1-1 TRBV11-2 CASSLTGRDTEAFF
TRBJ1-1 TRBV7-3 CASSLDRGNTEAFF
TRBJ2-6 TRBV14 CASTLGGGTGANVLTF
TRBJ1-2 TRBV5-1 CASSLGGPYGYTF
TRBJ2-1 TRBV19 CASSIDEGTPNEQFF
TRBJ1-2 TRBV11-1 CASSLGPEDSFYGYTF
TRBJ2-7 TRBV5-1 CASSLTGSYEQYF
TRBJ1-5 TRBV19 CASDSRTVSNQPQHF
TRBJ2-5 TRBV7-6 CASSLGGRAGGLQETQYF
TRBJ1-2 TRBV20-1 CSAVDSGGYTF
TRBJ1-1 TRBV2 CAAGTGGTSEAFF
TRBJ2-5 TRBV6-5 CASSYEAGGRTQYF
TRBJ1-1 TRBV9 CASSARDRLNTEAFF
TRBJ1-3 TRBV2 CASFGGDTIYF
TRBJ1-1 TRBV5-1 CASSLEGRGPSHTEAFF
TRBJ1-2 TRBV6-5 CASSTDRNYGYTF
TRBJ2-3 TRBV18 CASSPGGVADTQYF
TRBJ2-5 TRBV7-9 CASSKGGAMETQYF
TRBJ1-5 TRBV10-3 CAISGSGQSNQPQHF
TRBJ2-3 TRBV6-2/TRBV6-3 CASSSLASPSTDTQYF
TRBJ2-7 TRBV4-1 CASSQDALAGGGLYEQYF
TRBJ2-1 TRBV5-6 CASSLAGSRVSSYNEQFF
TRBJ2-4 TRBV27 CASSSTDGTSLRF
TRBJ1-1 TRBV3-1/TRBV3-2 CASSQGPQGSEAFF
TRBJ2-2 TRBV7-3 CASRGGARTGELFF
TRBJ1-1 TRBV4-1 CASSEHTQGRATEAFF
TRBJ1-2 TRBV29-1 CSVHGTGYGYTF
TRBJ2-7 TRBV6-6 CASRPGSYEQYF
TRBJ2-5 TRBV3-1/TRBV3-2 CASSQDMGGQETQYF
TRBJ1-6 TRBV24-1 CATTSSPLHF
TRBJ2-3 TRBV7-6 CASSSGYLLGLGDTQYF
TRBJ1-2 TRBV7-8 CASSLGVEYYGYTF